This entry features one TCR beta chain sequence. Its antigen remains unknown. Produced via immunoSEQ multiplex PCR; TCRdb's table is partial and in-frame only. The repertoire holds around 120,000 clones, with 85% to 90% as singletons. The data were obtained in a study of T cell responses to AZD1222 COVID-19 vaccine. Study-wide results and limits: Researchers report vaccine-associated CD4 TCRs spanning spike, with dominance at 160-218 and 743-854. The peak T cell response came first, and repertoires were sampled only after it. With two AZD1222 doses given, Spike-specific TCR breadth and depth both rose.

The clonotype originates from an adult who received the AZD1222 COVID-19 vaccine. The sample consisted of peripheral blood, taken 28 days after the second AZD1222 dose.

Here the CDR3 reads CASSPAFVVSETQYF. CDR3 bases: TGTGCCAGCTCACCCGCTTTTGTAGTCTCTGAGACCCAGTACTTC. The rearrangement uses TRBV18 and TRBJ2-5; the D is unclear. Trimming removed 3 bases from V and 5 bases from J, with 16 bases in between. The CDR3 is made up of 15 amino acids. Germline lookup yields CDR1 KGHSH and CDR2 LQKENI.